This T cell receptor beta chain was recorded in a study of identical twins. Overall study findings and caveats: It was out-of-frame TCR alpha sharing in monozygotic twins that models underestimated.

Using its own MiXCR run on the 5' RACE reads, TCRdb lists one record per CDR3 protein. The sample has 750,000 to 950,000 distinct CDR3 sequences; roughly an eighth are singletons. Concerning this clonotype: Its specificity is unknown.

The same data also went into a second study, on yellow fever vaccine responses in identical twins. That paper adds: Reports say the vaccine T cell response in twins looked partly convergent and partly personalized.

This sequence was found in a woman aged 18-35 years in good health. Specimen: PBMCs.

DNA of the CDR3: TGTGCCAGCACCAGTTTGGGGCTAGCGGGAGGAGAGGAGACCCAGTACTTC. It codes for CASTSLGLAGGEETQYF. J is TRBJ2-5 and V is TRBV12-3 or TRBV12-4, with 11 bases fitting TRBD2. The CDR3 covers 17 residues. J lost 5 bases, V lost 7 bases, and 15 bases had no gene match.